Listed here is a single T cell receptor (beta chain). V trimming: 3 bases; J trimming: 10 bases; junction bases outside the gene matches: 7. Per germline, CDR1 MNHNY and CDR2 SVGAGI (reference sequence). The CDR3 has 14 amino acids. RNA totalling about 0.45 to 1 ug underwent reverse transcription with random hexamers. It was immunoSEQ multiplex PCR that amplified TCR beta CDR3 across 54 Vbeta and 13 Jbeta. TCRdb redid the calling of the immunoSEQ multiplex PCR reads with MiXCR, one entry per CDR3 protein. The table shows 80,000 to 90,000 distinct CDR3 sequences, with roughly 93% occurring only once. Sequencing of TCR beta was performed on blood CD8+ and CD4+ T cells. Healthy donors were controls matched for age and sex. While CD8+ and CD4+ T cells were isolated negatively, TEMRA cells were enriched by FACS. The source of the sample is a study of CD8 T cells in Susac syndrome.

This clonotype originated in a human donor in good health. This rearrangement joins TRBV6-6 to TRBJ2-1; 9 nucleotides match TRBD2. Sequences were obtained from CD8+ T cells from PBMCs. CDR3 DNA sequence: TGTGCCAGCAGTTATGTCGCGGGGGGGCGGGAGCAGTTCTTC. It encodes CASSYVAGGREQFF.